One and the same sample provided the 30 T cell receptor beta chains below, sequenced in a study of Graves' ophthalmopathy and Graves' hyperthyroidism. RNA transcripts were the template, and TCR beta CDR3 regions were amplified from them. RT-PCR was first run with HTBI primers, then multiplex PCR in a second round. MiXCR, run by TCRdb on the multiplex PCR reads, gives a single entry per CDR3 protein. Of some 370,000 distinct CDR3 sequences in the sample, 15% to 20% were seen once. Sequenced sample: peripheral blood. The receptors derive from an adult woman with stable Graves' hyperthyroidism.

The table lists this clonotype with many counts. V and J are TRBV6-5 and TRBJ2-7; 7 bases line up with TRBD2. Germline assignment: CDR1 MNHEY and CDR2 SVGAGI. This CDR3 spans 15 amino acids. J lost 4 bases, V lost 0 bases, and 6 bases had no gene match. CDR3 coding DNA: TGTGCCAGCAGTTACTCGCCTAGCGGAACTTACGAGCAGTACTTC. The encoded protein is CASSYSPSGTYEQYF.

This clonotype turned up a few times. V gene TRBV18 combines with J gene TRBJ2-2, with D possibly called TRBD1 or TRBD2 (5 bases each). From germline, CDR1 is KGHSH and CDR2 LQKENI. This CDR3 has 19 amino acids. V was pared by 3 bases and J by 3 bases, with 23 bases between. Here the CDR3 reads CASSPRPGPTTSDTGELFF. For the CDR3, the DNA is TGTGCCAGCTCACCCAGACCGGGACCGACTACTTCCGACACCGGGGAGCTGTTTTTT.

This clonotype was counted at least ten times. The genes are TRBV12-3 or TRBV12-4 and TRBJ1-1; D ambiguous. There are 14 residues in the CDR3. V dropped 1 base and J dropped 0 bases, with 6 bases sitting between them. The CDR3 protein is CASSLVRLNTEAFF. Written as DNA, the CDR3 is TGTGCCAGCAGTTTAGTAAGGCTGAACACTGAAGCTTTCTTT.

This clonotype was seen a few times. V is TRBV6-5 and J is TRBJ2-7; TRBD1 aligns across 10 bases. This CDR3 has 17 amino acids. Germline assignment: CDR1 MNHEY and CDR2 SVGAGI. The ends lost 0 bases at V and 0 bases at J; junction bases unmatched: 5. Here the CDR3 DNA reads TGTGCCAGCAGTTACTCAACTGGGACAGGGGCCTCCTACGAGCAGTACTTC. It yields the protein CASSYSTGTGASYEQYF.

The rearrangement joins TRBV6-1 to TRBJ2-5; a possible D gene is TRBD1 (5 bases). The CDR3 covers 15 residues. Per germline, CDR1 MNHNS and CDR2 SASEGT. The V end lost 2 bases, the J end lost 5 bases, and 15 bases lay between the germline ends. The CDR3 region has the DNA TGTGCCAGCAGTGAATGGGCAACAGGTTGGGAGACCCAGTACTTC. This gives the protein CASSEWATGWETQYF.

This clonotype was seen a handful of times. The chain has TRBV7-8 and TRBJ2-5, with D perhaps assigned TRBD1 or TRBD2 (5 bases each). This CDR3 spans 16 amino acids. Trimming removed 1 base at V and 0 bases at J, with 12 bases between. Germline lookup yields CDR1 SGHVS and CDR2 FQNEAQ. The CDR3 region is CASSLVGAGDQETQYF. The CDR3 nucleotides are TGTGCCAGCAGCTTAGTTGGGGCCGGGGACCAAGAGACCCAGTACTTC.

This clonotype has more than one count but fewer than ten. The DNA for the CDR3 is TGTGCCAGCAGTTTATGGGCCGGGGGGGGCGATCAGCCCCAGCATTTT. This encodes CASSLWAGGGDQPQHF. The chain links TRBV27 to TRBJ1-5, with D possibly matching TRBD1 (6 bases). The CDR3 sequence is 16 residues long. Trimming stripped 1 base from V and 5 bases from J, with 15 bases between. Per the germline V gene, CDR1 is MNHEY and CDR2 is SMNVEV (reference sequence).

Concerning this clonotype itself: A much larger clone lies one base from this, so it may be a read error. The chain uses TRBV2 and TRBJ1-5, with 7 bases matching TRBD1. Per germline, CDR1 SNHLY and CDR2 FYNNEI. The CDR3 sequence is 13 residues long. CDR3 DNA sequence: TGTGCCAGTGACAGGGCTAGCAATCAGCCCCATCATTTT. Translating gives CASDRASNQPHHF.

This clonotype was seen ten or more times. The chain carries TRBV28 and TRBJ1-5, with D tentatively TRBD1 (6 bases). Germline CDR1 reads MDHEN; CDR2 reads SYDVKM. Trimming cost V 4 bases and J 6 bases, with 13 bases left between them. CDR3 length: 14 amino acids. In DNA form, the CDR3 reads TGTGCCAGCAGTTACCGCGGGGGCGGTCAGCCCCAGCATTTT. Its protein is CASSYRGGGQPQHF.

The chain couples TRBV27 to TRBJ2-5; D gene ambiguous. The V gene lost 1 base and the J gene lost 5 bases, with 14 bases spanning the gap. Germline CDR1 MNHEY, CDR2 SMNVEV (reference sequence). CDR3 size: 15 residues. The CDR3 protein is CASSLYYGFGETQYF. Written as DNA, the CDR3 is TGTGCCAGCAGTTTATACTACGGGTTCGGTGAGACCCAGTACTTC.

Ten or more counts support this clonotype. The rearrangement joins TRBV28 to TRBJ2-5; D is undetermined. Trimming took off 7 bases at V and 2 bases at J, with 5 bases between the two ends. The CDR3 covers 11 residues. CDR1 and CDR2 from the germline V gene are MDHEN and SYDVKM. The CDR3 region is CASKSQETQYF. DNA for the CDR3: TGTGCCAGCAAGTCTCAAGAGACCCAGTACTTC.

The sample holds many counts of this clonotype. The CDR3 reads CASISHTGEKADTGELFF. CDR3 bases: TGCGCCAGCATAAGCCACACAGGGGAGAAAGCGGACACCGGGGAGCTGTTTTTT. The chain combines TRBV10-2 with TRBJ2-2; 7 nucleotides line up with TRBD1. V shed 7 bases, J shed 3 bases, and the junction held 17 bases outside the gene matches. The CDR3 extends over 18 amino acids. Germline-derived CDR1 and CDR2 are WSHSY and SAAADI.

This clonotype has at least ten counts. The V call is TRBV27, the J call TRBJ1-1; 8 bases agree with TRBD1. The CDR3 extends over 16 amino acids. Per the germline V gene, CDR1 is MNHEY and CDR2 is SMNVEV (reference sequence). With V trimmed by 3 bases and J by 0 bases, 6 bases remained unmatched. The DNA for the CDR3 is TGTGCCAGCAGTTTCCGGGGACAGGCGATGAACACTGAAGCTTTCTTT. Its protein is CASSFRGQAMNTEAFF.

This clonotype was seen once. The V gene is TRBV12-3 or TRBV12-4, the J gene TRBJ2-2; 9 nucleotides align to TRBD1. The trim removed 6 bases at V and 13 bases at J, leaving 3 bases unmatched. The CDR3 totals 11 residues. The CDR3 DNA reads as TGTGCCAGCAGCCCGGACAGGGGGCTGTTTTTT. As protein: CASSPDRGLFF.

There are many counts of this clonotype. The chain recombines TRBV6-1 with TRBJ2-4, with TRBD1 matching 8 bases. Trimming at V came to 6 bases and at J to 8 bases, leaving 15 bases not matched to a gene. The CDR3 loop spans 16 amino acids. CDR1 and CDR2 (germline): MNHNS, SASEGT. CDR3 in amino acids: CASSERGQAHRYIQYF. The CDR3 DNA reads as TGTGCCAGCAGCGAAAGGGGACAGGCCCACCGATACATTCAGTACTTC.

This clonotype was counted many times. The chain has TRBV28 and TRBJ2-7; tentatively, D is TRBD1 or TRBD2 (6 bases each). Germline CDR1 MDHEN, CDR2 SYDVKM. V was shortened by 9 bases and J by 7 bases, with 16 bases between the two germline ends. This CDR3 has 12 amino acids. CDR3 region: CASSLQGREQYF. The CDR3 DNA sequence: TGTGCCAGTTCTCTCCAGGGGAGGGAGCAGTACTTC.

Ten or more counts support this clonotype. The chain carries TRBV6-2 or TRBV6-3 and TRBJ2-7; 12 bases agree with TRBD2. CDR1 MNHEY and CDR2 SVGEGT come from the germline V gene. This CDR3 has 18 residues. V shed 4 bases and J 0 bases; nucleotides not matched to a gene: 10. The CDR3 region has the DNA TGTGCCAGCAGTTTCCCGGGACTAGCGGGCCAGAGCTCCTACGAGCAGTACTTC. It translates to CASSFPGLAGQSSYEQYF.

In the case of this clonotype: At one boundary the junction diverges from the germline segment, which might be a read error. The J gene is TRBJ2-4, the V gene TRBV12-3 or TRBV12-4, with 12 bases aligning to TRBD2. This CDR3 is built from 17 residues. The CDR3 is CASSLRLAGVVKNIKYF. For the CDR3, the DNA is TGTGCCAGCAGTCTAAGACTAGCGGGAGTGGTCAAAAACATTAAGTACTTC.

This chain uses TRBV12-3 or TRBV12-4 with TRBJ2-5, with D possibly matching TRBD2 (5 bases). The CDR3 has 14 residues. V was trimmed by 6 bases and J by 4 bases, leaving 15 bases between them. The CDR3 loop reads CASSAWASGETQYF. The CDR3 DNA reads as TGTGCCAGCAGCGCCTGGGCGAGCGGAGAGACCCAGTACTTC.

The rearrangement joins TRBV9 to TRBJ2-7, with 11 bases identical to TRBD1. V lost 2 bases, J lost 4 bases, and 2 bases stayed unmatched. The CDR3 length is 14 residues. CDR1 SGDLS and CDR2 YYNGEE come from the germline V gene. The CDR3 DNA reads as TGTGCCAGCAGCGTGGACAGGGGGCCGTACGAGCAGTACTTC. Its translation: CASSVDRGPYEQYF.

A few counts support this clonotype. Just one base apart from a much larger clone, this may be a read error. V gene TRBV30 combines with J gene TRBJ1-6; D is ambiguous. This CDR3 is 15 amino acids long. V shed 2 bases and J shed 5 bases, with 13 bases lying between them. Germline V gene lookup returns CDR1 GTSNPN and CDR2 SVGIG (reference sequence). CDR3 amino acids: CAWSTRARNNSPLHF. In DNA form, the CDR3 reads TGTGCCTGGAGTACCCGGGCAAGAAATAATTCACCCCTCCACTTT.

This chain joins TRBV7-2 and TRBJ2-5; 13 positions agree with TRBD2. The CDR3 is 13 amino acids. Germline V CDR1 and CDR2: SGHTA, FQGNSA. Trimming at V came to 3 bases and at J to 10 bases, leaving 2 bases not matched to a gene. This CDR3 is CASSFGTSGDQYF. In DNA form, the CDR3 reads TGTGCCAGCAGCTTTGGGACTAGCGGGGACCAGTACTTC.

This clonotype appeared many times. CDR3 bases: TGCAGTGCTAGAGAGACTAGCGGTTTCTACGAGCAGTACTTC. Translating gives CSARETSGFYEQYF. The chain uses TRBV20-1 and TRBJ2-7, with TRBD2 identical over 9 bases. From germline, CDR1 is DFQATT and CDR2 SNEGSKA (reference sequence). This CDR3 comprises 14 residues. After removal of 0 bases from V and 3 bases from J, the junction contained 3 bases not matched to a gene.

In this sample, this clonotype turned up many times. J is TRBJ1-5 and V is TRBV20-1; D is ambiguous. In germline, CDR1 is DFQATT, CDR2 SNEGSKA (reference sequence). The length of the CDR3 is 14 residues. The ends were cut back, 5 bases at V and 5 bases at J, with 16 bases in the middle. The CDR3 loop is CSAPAPAFDQPQHF. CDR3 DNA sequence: TGCAGTGCTCCCGCCCCAGCCTTCGATCAGCCCCAGCATTTT.

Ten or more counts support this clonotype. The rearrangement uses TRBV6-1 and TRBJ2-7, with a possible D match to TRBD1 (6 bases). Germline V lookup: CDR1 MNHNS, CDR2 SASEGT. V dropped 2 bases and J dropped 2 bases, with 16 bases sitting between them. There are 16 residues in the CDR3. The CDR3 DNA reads TGTGCCAGCAGTGAAACGGGTGGGACACCGCCCTACGAGCAGTACTTC. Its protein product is CASSETGGTPPYEQYF.

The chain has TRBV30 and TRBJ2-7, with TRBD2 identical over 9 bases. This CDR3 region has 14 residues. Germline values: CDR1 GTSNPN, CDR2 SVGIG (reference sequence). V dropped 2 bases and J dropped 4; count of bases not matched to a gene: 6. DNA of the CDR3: TGTGCCTGGAGTATAAGCGGGGGGTCGTACGAGCAGTACTTC. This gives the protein CAWSISGGSYEQYF.

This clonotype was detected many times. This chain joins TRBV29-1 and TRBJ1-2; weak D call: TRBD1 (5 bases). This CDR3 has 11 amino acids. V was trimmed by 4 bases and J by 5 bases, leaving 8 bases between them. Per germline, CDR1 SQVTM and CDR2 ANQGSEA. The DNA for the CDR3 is TGCAGCGTTGCAGGGCAGTATGGCTACACCTTC. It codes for CSVAGQYGYTF.

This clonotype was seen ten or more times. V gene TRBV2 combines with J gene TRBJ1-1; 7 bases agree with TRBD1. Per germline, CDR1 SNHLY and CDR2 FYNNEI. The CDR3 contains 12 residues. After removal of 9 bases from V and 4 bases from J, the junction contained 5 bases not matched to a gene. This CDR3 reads CASGDRATEAFF. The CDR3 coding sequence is TGTGCCAGTGGGGACAGAGCCACTGAAGCTTTCTTT.

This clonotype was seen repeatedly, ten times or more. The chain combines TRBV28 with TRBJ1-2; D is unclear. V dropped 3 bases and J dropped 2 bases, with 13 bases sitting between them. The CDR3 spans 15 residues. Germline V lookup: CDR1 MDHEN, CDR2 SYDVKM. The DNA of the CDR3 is TGTGCCAGCAGTTTTGATAGGGCAAACAACTATGGCTACACCTTC. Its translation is CASSFDRANNYGYTF.

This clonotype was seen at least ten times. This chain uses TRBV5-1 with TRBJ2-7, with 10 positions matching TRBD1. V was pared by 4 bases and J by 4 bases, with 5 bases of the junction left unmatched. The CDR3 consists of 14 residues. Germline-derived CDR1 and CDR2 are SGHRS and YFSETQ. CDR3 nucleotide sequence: TGCGCCAGCAGCACTGGGACAGGGGAATACGAGCAGTACTTC. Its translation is CASSTGTGEYEQYF.